Below, 5 T cell receptor beta chains from the same sample are listed, as sequenced in a study of blood T cell repertoires in COVID-19. Sequencing was performed with immunoSEQ multiplex PCR; in TCRdb, only in-frame clones are kept and a portion is missing. Among about 110,000 clones listed, roughly 80% were seen once. Specimen: peripheral blood. All receptors derive from a middle-aged man with acute or convalescent COVID-19.

The CDR3 DNA follows: TGTGCCAGCAGCTTAGCGGCTAGCGGGCGGACCTACGAGCAGTACTTC. It specifies CASSLAASGRTYEQYF. The chain combines TRBV7-2 with TRBJ2-7, with 8 nucleotides matching TRBD2. This CDR3 contains 16 residues. Germline V gene data show CDR1 as SGHTA and CDR2 as FQGNSA. V lost 0 bases, J lost 2 bases, and 6 bases stayed unmatched.

CDR3 sequence reads: CASSSINAGADTQYF. As DNA, the CDR3 is TGTGCCAGTAGTTCCATCAACGCGGGGGCAGATACGCAGTATTTT. This chain joins TRBV19 and TRBJ2-3, with 7 bases fitting TRBD2. V lost 5 bases, J lost 4 bases, and 9 bases stayed unmatched. CDR3 length: 15 residues. Germline loops: CDR1 LNHDA, CDR2 SQIVND (reference sequence).

The chain links TRBV6-6 to TRBJ1-5; tentative D call: TRBD1 (6 bases). There are 15 residues in the CDR3. V lost 0 bases, J lost 3 bases, and 9 bases lay in between. The germline gives CDR1 MNHNY, CDR2 SVGAGI (reference sequence). The CDR3 loop is CASSYSGDINQPQHF. The CDR3 bases are TGTGCCAGCAGTTACTCAGGGGACATCAATCAGCCCCAGCATTTT.

CDR3 in amino acids: CASSFGADNSPLHF. The CDR3 nucleotides are TGTGCCAGCAGTTTTGGGGCAGATAATTCACCCCTCCACTTT. The genes are TRBV28 and TRBJ1-6; D might be TRBD1 (5 bases). V lost 3 bases, J lost 5 bases, and 8 bases lay in between. CDR1 and CDR2 from the germline V gene are MDHEN and SYDVKM. CDR3 length equals 14 residues.

The chain uses TRBV4-2 and TRBJ2-1, with TRBD2 matching 11 bases. CDR3 length equals 15 residues. Germline V gene sequence: CDR1 LGHNA, CDR2 YNFKEQ. Germline trimming cut 4 bases from V and 5 bases from J; bases unmatched to any gene: 4. The CDR3 reads CASSRGTSGDNEQFF. Written as DNA, the CDR3 is TGTGCCAGCAGCCGAGGGACTAGCGGAGACAATGAGCAGTTCTTC.